The next 3 T cell receptor beta chains were all read from a single sample in a study of cytomegalovirus exposure and HLA in healthy donors. With 60 Vbeta and 13 Jbeta primers, the PCR was carried out. Some clones are missing from TCRdb's copy, which holds only in-frame ones; the method was immunoSEQ multiplex PCR. The sample consists of over 150,000 clones, roughly 80% of them appearing once. The sample comprised PBMCs. Source of these receptors: a male donor in good health and CMV-seronegative.

V is TRBV29-1 and J is TRBJ2-5; 8 bases are shared with TRBD1. Germline CDR1 reads SQVTM; CDR2 reads ANQGSEA. V was pared by 6 bases and J by 5 bases, with 8 bases of the junction left unmatched. The CDR3 spans 13 residues. CDR3 amino acids: CSVGSTGAETQYF. As DNA, the CDR3 is TGCAGCGTCGGGTCGACAGGGGCGGAGACCCAGTACTTC.

The genes are TRBV27 and TRBJ1-1; the D gene is possibly TRBD1 (6 bases). V lost 8 bases and J lost 1, with 11 bases in between. The CDR3 runs to 13 residues. Germline loops: CDR1 MNHEY, CDR2 SMNVEV (reference sequence). CDR3 sequence (DNA): TGTGCCAGCGGACCGGGACAGAACACTGAAGCTTTCTTT. Translation gives CASGPGQNTEAFF.

The V gene is TRBV19, the J gene TRBJ2-3; D gene uncertain. The CDR3 length is 13 residues. The V end lost 3 bases, the J end lost 2 bases, and 6 bases lay between the germline ends. Per the germline V gene, CDR1 is LNHDA and CDR2 is SQIVND (reference sequence). Written as DNA, the CDR3 is TGTGCCAGTAGTATCCCTACCACAGATACGCAGTATTTT. Protein sequence: CASSIPTTDTQYF. The entire variable domain, with the rest obtained from reference TRBV19 and TRBJ2-3, is as follows: DGGITQSPKYLFRKEGQNVTLSCEQNLNHDAMYWYRQDPGQGLRLIYYSQIVNDFQKGDIAEGYSVSREKKESFPLTVTSAQKNPTAFYLCASSIPTTDTQYFGPGTRLTVL.